The T cell receptor (beta chain) under discussion was sequenced for a study of T cell responses to AZD1222 COVID-19 vaccine. TCRdb's copy holds only in-frame clones and misses some; the assay was immunoSEQ multiplex PCR. The repertoire holds tens of thousands of clones, with about 82% as singletons. Sequencing was performed on peripheral blood, taken on day 0 of AZD1222 vaccination. This receptor was taken from an adult in good health.

The CDR3 bases are TGTGCCAGCATTCGGGACTCCACCGGGGAGCTGTTTTTT. It is translated as CASIRDSTGELFF. J is TRBJ2-2 and V is TRBV25-1, with D possibly being TRBD2 (6 bases). Germline lookup yields CDR1 MGHDK and CDR2 SYGVNS. The CDR3 runs to 13 residues. Trimming stripped 7 bases from V and 4 bases from J, with 10 bases between.